This note documents a single T cell receptor (beta chain) sequence. The sample belongs to a study of blood T cell repertoires in COVID-19. Study in general: Samples came from the United States, Italy and Spain, spanning acute and convalescent COVID-19. Sample material is recorded as cDNA or gDNA derived from T cells, B-cell-depleted T cells, or PBMCs.

This CDR3 is built from 16 residues. Per germline, CDR1 KGHDR and CDR2 SFDVKD. Trimming took 9 bases from V and 4 from J, leaving 22 bases between them. Participant-given clinical history determined each cohort assignment. Under the authors' procedure: Estimation of nucleated cell counts was performed using reference gene primer amplification. Only in-frame clones appear in the TCRdb table, and some are missing; sequencing was by immunoSEQ multiplex PCR. V, J and clone size are taken as reported in that table, and D and trimming were inferred from the DNA itself. This table holds about 320,000 clones, about 85% found once.

This receptor was taken from a woman in her twenties or thirties who had been exposed to COVID-19. Sequencing was carried out using PBMCs or T cells enriched from blood (not recorded which). The chain recombines TRBV24-1 with TRBJ2-3, with D perhaps TRBD2 (5 bases). The CDR3 protein is CATSGEGPLFSDTQYF. For the CDR3, the DNA is TGTGCCACCTCCGGCGAGGGTCCTCTTTTTTCAGATACGCAGTATTTT.